The present entry profiles one T cell receptor (beta chain) with its context. The data stem from a study of blood T cell repertoires in COVID-19. Background on the study: The analysed material was cDNA or gDNA that came from T cells, B-cell-depleted T cells, or PBMCs.

From germline, CDR1 is SGHDT and CDR2 YYEEEE. After removal of 3 bases from V and 4 bases from J, the junction contained 8 bases not matched to a gene. The CDR3 spans 15 residues. In the original analysis: Quantification of nucleated cells was approximated via reference gene primer amplification. Clones were sequenced by immunoSEQ multiplex PCR, and TCRdb holds only the in-frame ones, with some missing. V and J calls and clone size are given by that table; D and trimming were obtained from the DNA. The table records approximately 99,000 clones, 70% to 90% of them present only once. This TCR came from a human donor in a cohort sampled during active COVID-19. This chain connects TRBV5-6 to TRBJ1-2; 8 bases align to TRBD1. The material sequenced was peripheral blood. CDR3 DNA: TGTGCCAGCAGCTCTGCAGGGGGCCTGATCTATGGCTACACCTTC. It encodes CASSSAGGLIYGYTF.